One and the same sample provided the 21 T cell receptor beta chains below, sequenced in a study of CD8 T cells in ankylosing spondylitis. Study-wide points: Fewer than ten highly homologous variants made up a TCR beta motif, and this motif appeared characteristic of ankylosing spondylitis blood.

TCRdb reanalysed the 5' RACE reads using MiXCR and keeps one entry per CDR3 protein. Of about 460,000 distinct CDR3 sequences listed, less than 6% are singletons. These TCRs' antigens remain unknown. Sequencing was carried out using blood, either unsorted or a sorted T cell fraction (not recorded which). The receptor source for this set is a male donor with ankylosing spondylitis.

For this clonotype: Given the absence of the conserved phenylalanine or tryptophan at the CDR3 end, a read error is likely. This sequence joins TRBV24-1 and TRBJ2-1, with D uncertain. The length of the CDR3 is 14 residues. V was pared by 2 bases and J by 9 bases, with 13 bases between. Per the germline V gene, CDR1 is KGHDR and CDR2 is SFDVKD. CDR3 protein: CATSDSAGWSEQFL. CDR3 nucleotide sequence: TGTGCCACCAGTGATTCCGCCGGATGGAGTGAGCAGTTCCTC.

This clonotype occurred many times. The chain joins TRBV6-1 to TRBJ2-3, with 12 positions matching TRBD2. Germline V gene sequence: CDR1 MNHNS, CDR2 SASEGT. The CDR3 sequence is 14 residues long. V shed 8 bases and J 4 bases; nucleotides not matched to a gene: 4. CDR3 nucleotides: TGTGCCAGCCAGCTAGCGGGGGGGTCAGATACGCAGTATTTT. Its translation: CASQLAGGSDTQYF.

There are many counts of this clonotype. The rearrangement links TRBV4-3 to TRBJ2-3, with D possibly TRBD1 on 6 matching bases. Trimming cost V 5 bases and J 6 bases, with 18 bases left between them. This CDR3 is built from 15 residues. Looked up from germline, CDR1 is LGHNA and CDR2 is YSLEER. CDR3 protein: CASSARTAEADTQYF. CDR3 bases: TGCGCCAGCAGCGCCAGGACAGCGGAGGCGGATACGCAGTATTTT.

This clonotype was recorded many times. The rearrangement joins TRBV5-1 to TRBJ2-3; D gene uncertain. CDR1 is SGHRS, CDR2 YFSETQ, per germline. Trimming pared 7 bases from V and 5 bases from J, leaving 8 bases between. CDR3 length: 11 amino acids. In DNA, the CDR3 is TGCGCCAGCTGTTGGCAAGATACGCAGTATTTT. Translation gives CASCWQDTQYF. The full variable domain, its missing parts supplied by reference TRBV5-1 and TRBJ2-3, is KAGVTQTPRYLIKTRGQQVTLSCSPISGHRSVSWYQQTPGQGLQFLFEYFSETQRNKGNFPGRFSGRQFSNSRSEMNVSTLELGDSALYLCASCWQDTQYFGPGTRLTVL.

The rearrangement uses TRBV27 and TRBJ2-2; tentative D call: TRBD2 (7 bases). V lost 0 bases to trimming and J lost 2 bases, with 13 bases between them. CDR3 length equals 17 residues. The germline V gene has CDR1 MNHEY and CDR2 SMNVEV (reference sequence). The CDR3 loop is CASSLSGGVYNTGELFF. In DNA, the CDR3 is TGTGCCAGCAGTTTATCAGGGGGGGTCTATAACACCGGGGAGCTGTTTTTT.

The chain is built from TRBV7-8 and TRBJ2-5, with D possibly being TRBD1 (5 bases). Trimming shortened V by 1 base and J by 1 base, and 10 bases separated the two germline ends. Germline values: CDR1 SGHVS, CDR2 FQNEAQ. The CDR3 consists of 15 residues. The CDR3 loop reads CASSLGAGLQETQYF. Here the CDR3 DNA reads TGTGCCAGCAGCTTAGGGGCAGGGCTCCAAGAGACCCAGTACTTC.

This clonotype was observed at least ten times. This chain links TRBV6-5 with TRBJ1-2; D call uncertain. V was cut by 2 bases and J by 0 bases, with 10 bases left in between. CDR3 size: 15 residues. From germline, CDR1 is MNHEY and CDR2 SVGAGI. CDR3 sequence: CASSYDARTNYGYTF. The CDR3 DNA reads TGTGCCAGCAGTTACGATGCCAGAACTAACTATGGCTACACCTTC.

This chain uses TRBV29-1 with TRBJ1-2; D may be TRBD1 (5 bases). The CDR3 is 15 residues long. CDR1 and CDR2 (germline): SQVTM, ANQGSEA. V was clipped by 4 bases and J by 0 bases, with 15 bases between them. The CDR3 spells CSVGTPGHSNYGYTF. As DNA, the CDR3 is TGCAGCGTTGGAACGCCCGGACACTCTAACTATGGCTACACCTTC.

Many counts were recorded for this clonotype. The V gene is TRBV7-9, the J gene TRBJ1-1, with D perhaps matching TRBD1 (6 bases). V gave up 2 bases and J gave up 10 bases, with 23 bases separating them. Germline V CDR1 and CDR2: SEHNR, FQNEAQ (reference sequence). There are 16 residues in the CDR3. This chain's CDR3 is CASSLRVPGQHIGAFF. The CDR3 region has the DNA TGTGCCAGCAGCTTAAGGGTACCGGGACAACATATTGGAGCTTTCTTT.

There are many counts of this clonotype. This sequence joins TRBV7-2 and TRBJ2-7; tentatively, D is TRBD2 (5 bases). V was shortened by 1 base and J by 7 bases, with 11 bases between the two germline ends. The CDR3 is 13 amino acids. Germline loops: CDR1 SGHTA, CDR2 FQGNSA. Written as DNA, the CDR3 is TGTGCCAGCAGCTTAGTGAGGGTAGGGGAGCAGTACTTC. Translating it yields CASSLVRVGEQYF.

This clonotype was seen at least ten times. The DNA of the CDR3 is TGTGCCAGCAGTCCGCACATCTACGAGCAGTACTTC. Its protein product is CASSPHIYEQYF. V is TRBV12-3 or TRBV12-4 and J is TRBJ2-7; D uncertain. The V end lost 5 bases, the J end lost 3 bases, and 8 bases lay between the germline ends. The CDR3 spans 12 residues.

In its sample, this clonotype was seen many times. The chain uses TRBV9 and TRBJ2-1, with no clear D. The germline V gene encodes CDR1 SGDLS and CDR2 YYNGEE. V lost 3 bases to trimming and J lost 7 bases, with 14 bases between them. This CDR3 is 14 amino acids long. The CDR3 coding sequence is TGTGCCAGCAGCGACAGAGTTAAGAGGAATGAGCAGTTCTTC. Translating it yields CASSDRVKRNEQFF.

This clonotype was counted at least ten times. The rearrangement uses TRBV6-2 or TRBV6-3 and TRBJ2-3; 10 positions agree with TRBD2. The CDR3 consists of 15 residues. Germline V CDR1 and CDR2: MNHEY, SVGEGT. The V gene end was trimmed by 8 bases and the J gene end by 3 bases; junction bases not matched to a gene: 8. The CDR3 here is CASCTPGLATDTQYF. The CDR3 region has the DNA TGTGCCAGCTGTACTCCGGGACTAGCGACAGATACGCAGTATTTT.

This clonotype was found many times. This chain connects TRBV12-3 or TRBV12-4 to TRBJ2-2, with D perhaps TRBD1 (5 bases). Trimming took 3 bases from V and 4 from J, leaving 9 bases between them. The CDR3 has 14 amino acids. In nucleotides, the CDR3 is TGTGCCAGCAGTTTTGGGGCCGTCACCGGGGAGCTGTTTTTT. This translates into CASSFGAVTGELFF.

The table lists this clonotype with many counts. V and J are TRBV12-3 or TRBV12-4 and TRBJ1-1; a possible D gene is TRBD1 (5 bases). V gave up 6 bases and J gave up 0 bases, with 17 bases separating them. The CDR3 sequence is 16 residues long. The CDR3: CASSLGTHFMNTEAFF. DNA for the CDR3: TGTGCCAGCAGCCTAGGGACGCATTTCATGAACACTGAAGCTTTCTTT.

This clonotype was observed many times. The chain recombines TRBV29-1 with TRBJ1-1; 7 bases are shared with TRBD1. Unmatched junction bases numbered 10, after V lost 2 bases and J lost 4 bases. The CDR3 loop spans 15 amino acids. Germline CDR1 is SQVTM and CDR2 is ANQGSEA. Written as DNA, the CDR3 is TGCAGCGTTGAAAGTCGGGGGACAGCAGCCACTGAAGCTTTCTTT. It encodes CSVESRGTAATEAFF.

This clonotype has more than one count but fewer than ten. The chain links TRBV28 to TRBJ2-5; D is perhaps TRBD1 (6 bases). In germline, CDR1 is MDHEN, CDR2 SYDVKM. The CDR3 has 15 residues. Trimming stripped 5 bases from V and 5 bases from J, with 18 bases between. CDR3 in DNA: TGTGCCAGCAGTCAGTACCGGGACATCGGCGAGACCCAGTACTTC. This codes for CASSQYRDIGETQYF.

This clonotype was detected ten times or more. This chain uses TRBV27 with TRBJ1-1; tentative D call: TRBD1 (5 bases). V gave up 1 base and J gave up 9 bases, with 21 bases separating them. Germline CDR1 and CDR2: MNHEY and SMNVEV (reference sequence). The CDR3 runs 16 residues. The DNA for the CDR3 is TGTGCCAGCAGTTTATACCCCTTGGGAGGGCAGGGTAAAGCTTTCTTT. Translation: CASSLYPLGGQGKAFF.

This clonotype was found a few times. V is TRBV29-1 and J is TRBJ2-1; 10 positions match TRBD2. V trimming: 6 bases; J trimming: 4 bases; junction bases outside the gene matches: 12. Germline V lookup: CDR1 SQVTM, CDR2 ANQGSEA. This CDR3 spans 16 amino acids. The CDR3 sequence is CSVPGHLAGVYNEQFF. The CDR3 bases are TGCAGCGTCCCAGGCCACCTAGCGGGGGTTTACAATGAGCAGTTCTTC.

In this sample, this clonotype turned up a few times. The chain couples TRBV20-1 to TRBJ1-5, with 9 positions matching TRBD1. The germline V gene has CDR1 DFQATT and CDR2 SNEGSKA (reference sequence). The CDR3 spans 14 residues. The junction had 9 bases not matched to a gene; V was cut back by 0 bases and J by 12 bases. The chain's CDR3 is CSARDSRRTGVQHF. CDR3 nucleotide sequence: TGCAGTGCTAGAGATTCTAGGAGGACAGGGGTCCAGCATTTT.

This clonotype was seen repeatedly, ten times or more. The chain couples TRBV20-1 to TRBJ1-2, with TRBD1 matching over 8 bases. The trim removed 5 bases at V and 4 bases at J, leaving 6 bases unmatched. The CDR3 length is 13 residues. Germline CDR1 and CDR2: DFQATT and SNEGSKA (reference sequence). For the CDR3, the DNA is TGCAGTGCTCCTGGACAGGGCCGCTATGGCTACACCTTC. The encoded protein is CSAPGQGRYGYTF.